A selection of T cell receptor beta chains follows, all from one sample in a study of T-cell memory formation after mild COVID-19. MiXCR, run by TCRdb on the 5' RACE reads, gives a single entry per CDR3 protein. The repertoire holds about 610,000 distinct CDR3 sequences, with approximately 15% as singletons. Material: PBMCs or a T cell subset sorted from them (not recorded which). The receptors derive from an adult woman who had mild COVID-19 (a few samples of this study predate the infection). Cell type and time point are not known. Each CDR3 is given without its conserved first and last residue. The order of the fields is V gene, CDR3 protein.

TRBV9,ASSPRTGKGSSEQY
TRBV2,ASFARDFTNEQF
TRBV12-3/TRBV12-4,ASSLLIRSEAF
TRBV5-1,ASSFTGTGRANTEAF
TRBV12-3/TRBV12-4,ASTRGGGETYEQY
TRBV4-1,ASSQGQGPRYEQY
TRBV2,ASSGPSTDTQY
TRBV11-1,ASSKDWPTYNEQF
TRBV7-8,ASSSLFLNEQF
TRBV11-2,ASSLETSGGAGNEQF
TRBV24-1,ATSDIGTSNTQY
TRBV29-1,SVAGIGGTDTEAF
TRBV7-9,ASSHLRTGVDNEQF
TRBV30,AWSYLRDRAEAF
TRBV6-5,ASSRSRETETQY
TRBV2,ASAGDRPLGYGYT
TRBV10-3,AISATLLAGAPDTQY
TRBV29-1,SVADIQGADTEAF
TRBV6-5,ASSYSAGVVYEQY
TRBV19,ASNPGQDTEAF
TRBV7-8,ASSPRSGRPHNEQF
TRBV6-2/TRBV6-3,ASSYSGGVGNEQF
TRBV20-1,SADREGNEQY
TRBV5-1,ASSTSPVYSYEQY
TRBV3-1,ASSPGTSASYEQY
TRBV6-4,ASSGLAGSWEQF
TRBV12-3/TRBV12-4,ASSWIGGTEAF
TRBV19,ASSIPQAGQGQPQH
TRBV5-6,ASSWGLALNEQF
TRBV29-1,SVGQGEVGTEAF
TRBV7-9,ASSLAGQNNEQF
TRBV27,ASSLLRGEQY
TRBV5-1,ASSFVPTNEKLF
TRBV3-1,ASSQGTSQETQY
TRBV29-1,SVEEATGFSYEQY
TRBV12-3/TRBV12-4,ASSFEWSTEAF
TRBV7-9,ASSLAAGNEKLF
TRBV7-6,ASSPSGTETQY
TRBV25-1,ASSEGGGVSGYT
TRBV4-1,ASRVTNTGELF
TRBV11-2,ASSFFLGVYEQY